Shown below are 10 T cell receptor beta chains from a single sample sequenced in a study of cytotoxic CD8 clonotypes in ibrutinib-treated CLL. TCRdb keeps only in-frame clones here, not all; method: immunoSEQ multiplex PCR. The table has 330,000 or so clones, 67% seen once. The sample was PBMCs, taken after 36 months of ibrutinib treatment. Every receptor here comes from a human donor with chronic lymphocytic leukemia.

CDR3 protein: CSVELGSHTQYF. DNA for the CDR3: TGCAGCGTTGAATTGGGGTCTCATACGCAGTATTTT. The V and J genes are TRBV29-1 and TRBJ2-3, with unresolved D. Looked up from germline, CDR1 is SQVTM and CDR2 is ANQGSEA. V was pared by 2 bases and J by 7 bases, with 10 bases between. The CDR3 has 12 residues.

The count of this clone is one. The chain is built from TRBV5-1 and TRBJ2-7; D unclear. CDR3 length: 13 amino acids. Germline V lookup: CDR1 SGHRS, CDR2 YFSETQ. The V gene lost 5 bases and the J gene lost 2 bases, with 11 bases spanning the gap. The CDR3 here is CASRESPAYEQYF. The CDR3 region has the DNA TGCGCCAGCAGGGAGTCCCCTGCCTACGAGCAGTACTTC. The full variable domain, completed using reference TRBV5-1 and TRBJ2-7, is KAGVTQTPRYLIKTRGQQVTLSCSPISGHRSVSWYQQTPGQGLQFLFEYFSETQRNKGNFPGRFSGRQFSNSRSEMNVSTLELGDSALYLCASRESPAYEQYFGPGTRLTVT.

The genes are TRBV5-5 and TRBJ2-2; D might be TRBD1 (6 bases). V shed 0 bases and J shed 1 base, with 10 bases lying between them. Looked up from germline, CDR1 is SGHKS and CDR2 is YYEKEE (reference sequence). This CDR3 has 16 amino acids. CDR3 loop: CASSLAGTLNTGELFF. The CDR3 region has the DNA TGTGCCAGCAGCTTGGCCGGGACACTGAACACCGGGGAGCTGTTTTTT.

The genes are TRBV4-1 and TRBJ2-7, with TRBD2 as a possible D gene (6 bases). The V end lost 2 bases, the J end lost 11 bases, and 13 bases lay between the germline ends. Per germline, CDR1 MGHRA and CDR2 YSYEKL. This CDR3 is 12 amino acids long. The CDR3: CASSQLAGSKYF. CDR3 in DNA: TGCGCCAGCAGCCAATTGGCGGGGAGTAAGTACTTC.

In this sample, this clone turned up a few times. This chain uses TRBV2 with TRBJ2-5, with TRBD2 matching over 9 bases. The germline CDR1 and CDR2 sequences are SNHLY and FYNNEI. The CDR3 length is 15 residues. Trimming at V came to 3 bases and at J to 5 bases, leaving 7 bases not matched to a gene. The CDR3 protein is CASSEAGGPWETQYF. The CDR3 nucleotides read TGTGCCAGCAGTGAGGCGGGAGGGCCGTGGGAGACCCAGTACTTC. Full variable domain (missing parts from reference TRBV2 and TRBJ2-5): EPEVTQTPSHQVTQMGQEVILRCVPISNHLYFYWYRQILGQKVEFLVSFYNNEISEKSEIFDDQFSVERPDGSNFTLKIRSTKLEDSAMYFCASSEAGGPWETQYFGPGTRLLVL.

This clone showed up just a few times. The chain is built from TRBV11-3 and TRBJ2-2; no firm D call. The CDR3 length is 12 residues. Germline CDR1 is SGHNT and CDR2 is YENEEA. V was trimmed by 5 bases and J by 7 bases, leaving 8 bases between them. For the CDR3, the DNA is TGTGCCAGCAGCGAACCCGGCGGGGAGCTGTTTTTT. This encodes CASSEPGGELFF.

This chain uses TRBV10-2 with TRBJ1-4; a weak D match, TRBD1 (6 bases). Germline CDR1 and CDR2: WSHSY and SAAADI. Trimming stripped 6 bases from V and 8 bases from J, with 16 bases between. The CDR3 has 14 residues. CDR3 nucleotides: TGCGCCAGCAGGGGCAGGGGTCGGGGGGAAAAACTGTTTTTT. Its protein is CASRGRGRGEKLFF.

As to this clone: Other DNA sequences in the sample encode the same CDR3. The rearrangement joins TRBV7-8 to TRBJ2-5, with unresolved D. CDR1 SGHVS and CDR2 FQNEAQ come from the germline V gene. The CDR3 extends over 13 amino acids. Trimming stripped 1 base from V and 4 bases from J, with 7 bases between. CDR3 in amino acids: CASSLEARETQYF. The CDR3, as DNA: TGTGCCAGCAGCTTAGAGGCGAGAGAGACCCAGTACTTC.

This chain links TRBV14 with TRBJ1-1; D gene uncertain. From germline, CDR1 is SGHDN and CDR2 FVKESK. This CDR3 has 13 residues. V was shortened by 1 base and J by 3 bases, with 6 bases between the two germline ends. This CDR3 is CASSQGGYTEAFF. For the CDR3, the DNA is TGTGCCAGCAGCCAAGGTGGGTACACTGAAGCTTTCTTT.

The V call is TRBV2, the J call TRBJ1-2; D may be TRBD1 (6 bases). Per the germline V gene, CDR1 is SNHLY and CDR2 is FYNNEI. V dropped 0 bases and J dropped 6 bases, with 20 bases sitting between them. The CDR3 extends over 17 amino acids. The CDR3, as DNA: TGTGCCAGCAGTGAAGCGGCCCCCGAACAGGGTTCGAATGGCTACACCTTC. It is translated as CASSEAAPEQGSNGYTF.